These 9 T cell receptor beta chains originate from one sample sequenced in a study of cytomegalovirus exposure and HLA in healthy donors. It was with 60 Vbeta and 13 Jbeta primers that the PCR ran. Sequenced by immunoSEQ multiplex PCR; TCRdb stores in-frame clones only, minus some. The sample yields 65,000 to 85,000 clones, around a tenth seen once. The sequencing input was PBMCs. All receptors derive from a man aged 55 to 70 in good health and CMV-seropositive.

V usage is TRBV19 and J usage is TRBJ1-5, with a tentative D call TRBD1 (5 bases). The CDR3 totals 16 residues. Germline V gene sequence: CDR1 LNHDA, CDR2 SQIVND (reference sequence). Trimming cost V 2 bases and J 3 bases, with 14 bases left between them. CDR3 in amino acids: CASSIQAGLDNQPQHF. As DNA, the CDR3 is TGTGCCAGTAGTATACAGGCAGGGTTAGACAATCAGCCCCAGCATTTT.

This clone was found a few times. CDR3 in amino acids: CASSPTGGWDEKLFF. As DNA, the CDR3 is TGTGCCAGCAGCCCCACAGGGGGTTGGGATGAAAAACTGTTTTTT. The gene calls are TRBV7-2 and TRBJ1-4, with 8 bases lining up with TRBD1. The CDR3 loop spans 15 amino acids. Per the germline V gene, CDR1 is SGHTA and CDR2 is FQGNSA. The trim removed 5 bases at V and 6 bases at J, leaving 8 bases unmatched.

Only a few counts were recorded for this clone. J is TRBJ1-2 and V is TRBV7-8, with D perhaps matching TRBD1 (5 bases). The length of the CDR3 is 13 residues. Germline V gene data show CDR1 as SGHVS and CDR2 as FQNEAQ. Trimming took off 2 bases at V and 3 bases at J, with 7 bases between the two ends. The DNA of the CDR3 is TGTGCCAGCAGCTTACAGGGCCACTATGGCTACACCTTC. As protein: CASSLQGHYGYTF. The full variable domain, its missing parts supplied by reference TRBV7-8 and TRBJ1-2, is GAGVSQSPRYKVAKRGQDVALRCDPISGHVSLFWYQQALGQGPEFLTYFQNEAQLDKSGLPSDRFFAERPEGSVSTLKIQRTQQEDSAVYLCASSLQGHYGYTFGSGTRLTVV.

The chain couples TRBV5-4 to TRBJ2-1; a possible D gene is TRBD2 (5 bases). The germline V gene encodes CDR1 SGHNT and CDR2 YYREEE (reference sequence). The CDR3 runs 12 residues. V lost 5 bases and J 10 bases, leaving 13 bases between the germline ends. CDR3 protein: CASRRVDHEQFF. Written as DNA, the CDR3 is TGTGCCAGCAGGCGGGTTGACCACGAGCAGTTCTTC.

This clone was found a few times. The rearrangement uses TRBV9 and TRBJ2-2; 14 positions match TRBD2. CDR3 length equals 19 residues. Germline CDR1 reads SGDLS; CDR2 reads YYNGEE. Unmatched junction bases numbered 12, after V lost 4 bases and J lost 4 bases. The CDR3 sequence: CASSPGLAGGLAVTGELFF. The CDR3 DNA sequence: TGTGCCAGCAGCCCCGGACTAGCGGGAGGATTGGCGGTCACCGGGGAGCTGTTTTTT.

The V and J genes are TRBV11-3 and TRBJ1-1, with 7 bases identical to TRBD1. The CDR3 loop spans 15 amino acids. Trimming cost V 2 bases and J 1 base; bases outside gene matches: 4. The V gene's germline CDR1 is SGHNT and CDR2 YENEEA. The CDR3 sequence is CASSLSGTENTEAFF. CDR3 sequence (DNA): TGTGCCAGCAGCTTATCCGGGACAGAGAACACTGAAGCTTTCTTT. The entire variable domain, with the rest obtained from reference TRBV11-3 and TRBJ1-1, is as follows: EAGVVQSPRYKIIEKKQPVAFWCNPISGHNTLYWYLQNLGQGPELLIRYENEEAVDDSQLPKDRFSAERLKGVDSTLKIQPAELGDSAVYLCASSLSGTENTEAFFGQGTRLTVV.

The chain is built from TRBV14 and TRBJ1-1; D remains ambiguous. The CDR3 is made up of 14 amino acids. V dropped 3 bases and J dropped 0 bases, with 8 bases sitting between them. Germline CDR1 SGHDN, CDR2 FVKESK. CDR3 sequence reads: CASSHRDMNTEAFF. The DNA of the CDR3 is TGTGCCAGCAGCCATCGAGATATGAACACTGAAGCTTTCTTT.

This sequence joins TRBV27 and TRBJ2-3; TRBD1 agrees at 7 bases. This CDR3 has 16 amino acids. Germline values: CDR1 MNHEY, CDR2 SMNVEV (reference sequence). Germline trimming cut 4 bases from V and 2 bases from J; bases unmatched to any gene: 9. The CDR3 reads CASSSPRQGFTDTQYF. Here the CDR3 DNA reads TGTGCCAGCAGTTCCCCACGACAGGGTTTCACAGATACGCAGTATTTT.

The CDR3 coding sequence is TGCGCCAGCAGCTTGGACAGCTTTAGCAATCAGCCCCAGCATTTT. Translating gives CASSLDSFSNQPQHF. This chain connects TRBV5-1 to TRBJ1-5; D unresolved. The germline V gene encodes CDR1 SGHRS and CDR2 YFSETQ. Deletions cut 0 bases from V and 0 bases from J, with 7 bases between. There are 15 residues in the CDR3.